What follows are 9 T cell receptor beta chains derived from one specimen sequenced in a study of beta chain features in type 1 diabetes. These receptors are not linked to any known antigen. What was sequenced were expressed TCRB transcripts, since all of the isolated RNA had been reverse transcribed. The method was immunoSEQ multiplex PCR; TCRdb's version includes in-frame clones alone and lacks a portion of them. Here the sample spans 330,000 or so clones, roughly 12% being singletons. Study-level results: A moderate, significant TCRB CDR3 shortening appeared in type 1 diabetes across four CD4+ subsets.

Sequenced sample: naive CD4+ T cells from blood. These receptors came from a woman aged 18-29 years with type 1 diabetes.

Comment on this clone: At one of its ends the junction is not consistent with the germline gene, which may arise from a read error. The chain recombines TRBV7-8 with TRBJ2-3; 7 bases fit TRBD2. The germline V gene encodes CDR1 SGHVS and CDR2 FQNEAQ. This CDR3 contains 17 residues. The CDR3 here is CASTLIRWEGPTDTQYF. The CDR3 DNA follows: TGTGCCAGCACCTTAATTAGGTGGGAGGGCCCGACAGATACGCAGTATTTT.

This chain uses TRBV7-9 with TRBJ2-3; TRBD2 agrees at 8 bases. V was clipped by 5 bases and J by 2 bases; unmatched bases: 18. Germline CDR1 reads SEHNR; CDR2 reads FQNEAQ (reference sequence). The length of the CDR3 is 19 residues. The CDR3 DNA is TGTGCCAGCAGCACCCCTCCGCGAGGCGGGGGGAGTACCACAGATACGCAGTATTTT. Its protein is CASSTPPRGGGSTTDTQYF.

V is TRBV28 and J is TRBJ2-1; TRBD2 is a possible D gene (5 bases). The CDR3 consists of 14 residues. The V end lost 5 bases, the J end lost 15 bases, and 23 bases lay between the germline ends. Germline CDR1 reads MDHEN; CDR2 reads SYDVKM. The DNA for the CDR3 is TGTGCCAGCAGTCTCGCGGACCACCCGAGGGTGACGTTCTTC. Amino acid sequence: CASSLADHPRVTFF.

The chain is built from TRBV23-1 and TRBJ1-2; TRBD1 agrees at 7 bases. TRBV23-1 is identified as an open reading frame with a role that is uncertain. V gave up 5 bases and J gave up 6 bases; unmatched junction bases: 6. This CDR3 is 13 amino acids long. The CDR3 sequence: CASSNQGDDGYTF. The DNA of the CDR3 is TGCGCCAGCAGTAACCAGGGGGATGATGGCTACACCTTC.

The chain employs TRBV30 and TRBJ2-5; 10 bases align to TRBD2. The trim removed 0 bases at V and 5 bases at J, leaving 6 bases unmatched. The CDR3 runs to 15 residues. Germline-derived CDR1 and CDR2 are GTSNPN and SVGIG (reference sequence). The CDR3 here is CAWSVPSGRGETQYF. For the CDR3, the DNA is TGTGCCTGGAGTGTCCCTAGCGGGAGAGGGGAGACCCAGTACTTC.

The V gene is TRBV18, the J gene TRBJ1-5; 7 positions match TRBD1. CDR1 and CDR2 from the germline V gene are KGHSH and LQKENI. The CDR3 is made up of 15 amino acids. The ends lost 4 bases at V and 3 bases at J; junction bases unmatched: 6. This CDR3 is CASSQGTALNQPQHF. The CDR3 DNA reads as TGTGCCAGCTCACAGGGGACAGCACTCAATCAGCCCCAGCATTTT.

This clone turned up a few times. V gene TRBV18 combines with J gene TRBJ1-2; 9 bases fit TRBD1. The trim removed 2 bases at V and 7 bases at J, leaving 8 bases unmatched. There are 15 residues in the CDR3. The V gene's germline CDR1 is KGHSH and CDR2 LQKENI. CDR3 protein: CASSPNRDRAGGYTF. In DNA, the CDR3 is TGTGCCAGCTCACCAAATCGGGACAGGGCAGGTGGCTACACCTTC.

This clone has a handful of counts. This chain joins TRBV9 and TRBJ2-1, with 10 bases that match TRBD1. This CDR3 comprises 14 residues. Trimming removed 4 bases from V and 6 bases from J; junction bases left unmatched: 4. Germline CDR1 SGDLS, CDR2 YYNGEE. CDR3 sequence reads: CASSRDRGRNEQFF. CDR3 nucleotides: TGTGCCAGCAGCCGGGACAGGGGTCGCAATGAGCAGTTCTTC.

J is TRBJ2-1 and V is TRBV9; 9 bases agree with TRBD1. This CDR3 has 17 amino acids. With 3 bases clipped from V and 3 bases from J, the junction kept 10 bases outside the gene matches. CDR1 is SGDLS and CDR2 is YYNGEE in the germline V gene. This chain's CDR3 is CASSAKKWDRDYNEQFF. DNA of the CDR3: TGTGCCAGCAGCGCGAAGAAGTGGGACAGGGACTACAATGAGCAGTTCTTC.